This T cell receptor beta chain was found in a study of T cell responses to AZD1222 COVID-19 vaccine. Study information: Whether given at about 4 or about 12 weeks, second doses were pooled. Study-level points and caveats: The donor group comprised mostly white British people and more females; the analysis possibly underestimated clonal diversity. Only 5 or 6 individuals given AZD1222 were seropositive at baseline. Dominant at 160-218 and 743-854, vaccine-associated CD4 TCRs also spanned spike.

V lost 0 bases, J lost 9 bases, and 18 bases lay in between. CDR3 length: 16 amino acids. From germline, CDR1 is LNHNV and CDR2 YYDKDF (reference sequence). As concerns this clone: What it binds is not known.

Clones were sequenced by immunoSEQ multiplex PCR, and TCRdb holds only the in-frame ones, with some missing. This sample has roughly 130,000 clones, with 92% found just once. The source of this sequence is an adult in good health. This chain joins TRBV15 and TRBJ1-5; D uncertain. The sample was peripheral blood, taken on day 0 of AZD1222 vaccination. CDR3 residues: CATSRDLASLDRPQHF. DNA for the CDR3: TGTGCCACCAGCAGAGATCTGGCTAGTTTGGATCGGCCCCAGCATTTT.